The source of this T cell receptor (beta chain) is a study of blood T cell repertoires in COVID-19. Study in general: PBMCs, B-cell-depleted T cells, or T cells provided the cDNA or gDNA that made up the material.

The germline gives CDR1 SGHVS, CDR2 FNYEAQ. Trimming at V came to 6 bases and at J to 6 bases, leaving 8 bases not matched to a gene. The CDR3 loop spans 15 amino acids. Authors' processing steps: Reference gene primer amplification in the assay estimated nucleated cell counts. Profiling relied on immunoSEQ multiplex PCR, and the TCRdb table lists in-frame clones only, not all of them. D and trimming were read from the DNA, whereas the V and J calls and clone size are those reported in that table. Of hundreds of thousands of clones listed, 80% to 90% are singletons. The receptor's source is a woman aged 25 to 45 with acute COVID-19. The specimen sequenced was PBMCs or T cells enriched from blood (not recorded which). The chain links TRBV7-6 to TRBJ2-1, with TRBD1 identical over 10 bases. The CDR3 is CASSYGQGVVNEQFF. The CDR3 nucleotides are TGTGCCAGCAGTTATGGACAGGGGGTCGTCAATGAGCAGTTCTTC.